This TCR beta chain was identified during a study of T cell changes during pregnancy in multiple sclerosis. Trimming removed 4 bases at V and 5 bases at J, with 13 bases between. This CDR3 is built from 15 residues. Germline V lookup: CDR1 SGHNT, CDR2 YYREEE (reference sequence). Data came from immunoSEQ multiplex PCR; TCRdb stores just in-frame clones and leaves some out. Among over 90,000 clones listed, roughly 90% were seen once. The sequencing used peripheral blood, collected before pregnancy. The receptor was derived from a female donor with multiple sclerosis, enrolled in a pregnancy study. The chain is built from TRBV5-4 and TRBJ1-6, with D perhaps TRBD1 (6 bases). Written as DNA, the CDR3 is TGTGCCAGCAGCACAGACAGGACTCATAATTCACCCCTCCACTTT. This translates into CASSTDRTHNSPLHF. Full variable domain (missing parts from reference TRBV5-4 and TRBJ1-6): ETGVTQSPTHLIKTRGQQVTLRCSSQSGHNTVSWYQQALGQGPQFIFQYYREEENGRGNFPPRFSGLQFPNYSSELNVNALELDDSALYLCASSTDRTHNSPLHFGNGTRLTVT.